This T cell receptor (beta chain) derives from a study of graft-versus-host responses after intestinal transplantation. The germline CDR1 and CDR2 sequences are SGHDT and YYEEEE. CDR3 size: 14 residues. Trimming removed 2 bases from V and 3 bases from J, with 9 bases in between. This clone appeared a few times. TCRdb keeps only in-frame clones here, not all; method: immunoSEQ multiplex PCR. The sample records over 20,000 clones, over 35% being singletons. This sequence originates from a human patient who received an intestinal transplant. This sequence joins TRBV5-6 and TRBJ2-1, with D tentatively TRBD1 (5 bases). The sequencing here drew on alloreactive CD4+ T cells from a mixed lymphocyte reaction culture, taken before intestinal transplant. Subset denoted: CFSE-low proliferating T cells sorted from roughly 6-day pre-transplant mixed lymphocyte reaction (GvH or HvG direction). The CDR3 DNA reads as TGTGCCAGCAGCTTCCAGGGTCGCTACAATGAGCAGTTCTTC. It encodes CASSFQGRYNEQFF.